The source of this TCR beta chain is a study of CXCR3-negative and CXCR3-positive naive CD8 T cells. Study-wide findings and caveats: Naive subsets displayed similar surface CD5, and TCR strength was inferred from TRB CDR3 properties. CXCR3-negative naive cells had less hydrophobic TRB CDR3s than did CXCR3-positive naive cells.

Via 5' RACE with UMI labels, TRB cDNA libraries were prepared. TCRdb re-analyzed the 5' RACE reads; it lists each CDR3 protein once, without DNA. Its listing shows fewer than 140,000 distinct CDR3 sequences. In triplicate, each CD8+ T cell subset was sorted at approximately 290,000 cells per replicate. CDR3 length: 14 amino acids. Germline V gives CDR1 DFQATT, CDR2 SNEGSKA (reference sequence). To note about this clonotype: Its target is unknown.

The material sequenced was naive CXCR3+ CD8+ T cells from blood. Subset indicated: CD45RO-CCR7+CD27+CD95- naive CD8+ T cells expressing CXCR3 (TNR3+). The chain joins TRBV20-1 to TRBJ2-7; there is no DNA to check the TCRdb D call of TRBD1. The clonotype comes from a human donor in good health. Some clones in this sample may be carry-over from other donors' samples. The CDR3 protein is CSANTRDRVHEQYF.